The rows below give T cell receptor beta chains drawn from one sample of a study of cytomegalovirus exposure and HLA in healthy donors. The assay was immunoSEQ multiplex PCR, and TCRdb's table has in-frame clones only and misses some. The sample holds fewer than 200,000 clones, about 88% seen once. The sample comprised PBMCs. The receptors stem from a man aged 25-40 years in good health and CMV-seropositive. Each CDR3 is given with its conserved first and last residue. Fields, in order: clone size, V gene, CDR3 length, D gene, J gene, CDR3 DNA, CDR3 protein. A D gene is named only where the DNA matches it firmly. Clone size is shown for a subset of rows, as once, few, many or a class of expanded clone.

NA	TRBV5-1	14	TRBD1	TRBJ1-2	TGCGCCAGCAGCGGACCGACAGGGGGCGTTGGCTACACCTTC	CASSGPTGGVGYTF
NA	TRBV27	16	NA	TRBJ2-1	TGTGCCAGCAGTCCCCCTCATGCGAGCTCCTACAATGAGCAGTTCTTC	CASSPPHASSYNEQFF
few	TRBV4-3	13	NA	TRBJ1-1	TGCGCCAGCAGCCAAGACGGGGGGAGTGAAGCTTTCTTT	CASSQDGGSEAFF
few	TRBV4-1	14	NA	TRBJ1-1	TGCGCCAGCAGCCATACAGGGCGGGGGACTGAAGCTTTCTTT	CASSHTGRGTEAFF
NA	TRBV5-5	14	NA	TRBJ2-2	TGTGCCAGCAGCTTTAGGACTAACTCCGGGGAGCTGTTTTTT	CASSFRTNSGELFF
NA	TRBV18	13	TRBD1	TRBJ2-5	TGTGCCAGCTCACAGGACAGGCCAGAGACCCAGTACTTC	CASSQDRPETQYF
NA	TRBV7-2	14	TRBD2	TRBJ2-7	TGTGCCAGCAGCATACCTAGCGGTTATCTCGAGCAGTACTTC	CASSIPSGYLEQYF
NA	TRBV6-5	14	TRBD2	TRBJ2-1	TGTGCCAGCAGAAGGACTAGCGGGAACAATGAGCAGTTCTTC	CASRRTSGNNEQFF
NA	TRBV6-5	14	TRBD2	TRBJ2-7	TGTGCCAGCAGTCTTAGCGGGAGGGACTACGAGCAGTACTTC	CASSLSGRDYEQYF
NA	TRBV10-3	13	TRBD1	TRBJ1-1	TGTGCCATCAGTGAGTACGGGACAGGGGTAGCTTTCTTT	CAISEYGTGVAFF
NA	TRBV19	14	NA	TRBJ1-4	TGTGTAAGAGTGGAGGCGGCAACTAATGAAAAACTGTTTTTT	CVRVEAATNEKLFF
NA	TRBV27	16	NA	TRBJ1-1	TGTGCCAGCAGTCCCCTTCCGGGGGTGTACGACACTGAAGCTTTCTTT	CASSPLPGVYDTEAFF
NA	TRBV5-8	14	TRBD1	TRBJ1-1	TGTGCCAGCAGGAAGACAGGGCGAGTTCCCGAAGCTTTCTTT	CASRKTGRVPEAFF
NA	TRBV12-5	14	TRBD2	TRBJ2-1	TGTGCTAGTGGTCACGAGGCGGGAGTCGGTGAGCAGTTCTTC	CASGHEAGVGEQFF
NA	TRBV27	15	NA	TRBJ2-4	TGTGCCAGCAGTTTATGGGAGTCTGGCAAAAACATTCAGTACTTC	CASSLWESGKNIQYF
NA	TRBV7-8	14	NA	TRBJ1-3	TGTGCCAGCGCCCCTGGTAGCTCTGGAAACACCATATATTTT	CASAPGSSGNTIYF
NA	TRBV19	16	TRBD1	TRBJ2-2	TGTGCCAGTAGTCTACGTTTGACAGGGGACACCGGGGAGCTGTTTTTT	CASSLRLTGDTGELFF
NA	TRBV6-5	15	TRBD2	TRBJ2-1	TGTGCCAGCAGTTACTTAGCGGGAGGGTCGATAGGGCAGTTCTTC	CASSYLAGGSIGQFF
NA	TRBV2	15	TRBD2	TRBJ2-1	TGTGCCAGCAGTGAAAGGACTAGCGGGAGAGGTGAGCAGTTCTTC	CASSERTSGRGEQFF
NA	TRBV5-8	17	NA	TRBJ2-5	TGTGCCAGCAGCTGTCGGACAGTGCAAGTGTTAGGGGAGACCCAGTACTTC	CASSCRTVQVLGETQYF
NA	TRBV11-2	13	NA	TRBJ1-1	TGTGCCAGCGGGGGACATGGGAACACTGAAGCTTTCTTT	CASGGHGNTEAFF
NA	TRBV11-3	15	NA	TRBJ2-2	TGTGCCAGCAGCCCGCAGGGAATTGAGACCGGGGAGCTGTTTTTT	CASSPQGIETGELFF
NA	TRBV7-2	13	NA	TRBJ1-1	TGTGCCAGCAGCGTAAACAGGGACACTGAAGCTTTCTTT	CASSVNRDTEAFF
NA	TRBV4-2	15	NA	TRBJ2-2	TGTGCCAGCAGCCCCAGCGGTGAGAACACCGGGGAGCTGTTTTTT	CASSPSGENTGELFF
few	TRBV19	16	TRBD1	TRBJ1-5	TGTGCCAGTAGACCAAACAGGGGGGATAGCAATCAGCCCCAGCATTTT	CASRPNRGDSNQPQHF
NA	TRBV11-3	16	TRBD2	TRBJ2-1	TGTGCCAGCAGCTTAGGAGAAGCGGGAGTGGGCAATGAGCAGTTCTTC	CASSLGEAGVGNEQFF